The entry that follows covers one TCR beta chain sequence. Its cognate antigen is unknown. Trimming removed 2 bases from V and 6 bases from J, with 10 bases in between. The CDR3 is 13 amino acids. Germline V gene data show CDR1 as MDHEN and CDR2 as SYDVKM. With no exception, relapse followed autologous stem cell transplantation in all patients, and brentuximab vedotin exposure varied. Best responses fell into complete response, partial response or progressive disease. This entry comes from a study of PD-1 blockade in classical Hodgkin lymphoma. General study results and limits: Patients starting nivolumab under 1 year after ASCT were excluded.

Only in-frame clones appear in the TCRdb table, and some are missing; sequencing was by immunoSEQ multiplex PCR. The sample holds 100,000 to 130,000 clones, about 88% seen once. The origin of this receptor is a human donor with classical Hodgkin lymphoma. The gene calls are TRBV28 and TRBJ1-2; D is undetermined. The sequences come from peripheral blood mononuclear cells (PBMCs), collected before the second cycle of nivolumab. The DNA for the CDR3 is TGTGCCAGCAGTTTAGCGGGGTCCAATGGCTACACCTTC. It encodes CASSLAGSNGYTF.